These T cell receptor beta chains were read from a single sample in a study of blood T cells in healthy people across ages. TCRdb redid the calling of the 5' RACE reads with MiXCR, one entry per CDR3 protein. The repertoire holds around 1,800,000 distinct CDR3 sequences, with approximately 39% as singletons. The sample taken for sequencing was blood. These receptors were collected from a human donor in good health. CDR3s include the opening cysteine and the closing phenylalanine or tryptophan. The D gene is left open where the match is weak. Rows may omit the clone size; those that give it use once, few, many or a size class.

-	TRBV6-5	TRBJ2-5	few	CASSYSILLQETQYF	TGTGCCAGCAGTTACTCGATTTTACTCCAAGAGACCCAGTACTTC
-	TRBV6-4	TRBJ1-1	few	CANSDSASGTEAFF	TGTGCCAACAGTGACTCGGCCTCCGGCACTGAAGCTTTCTTT
-	TRBV29-1	TRBJ1-2	-	CSVEGPKGYTF	TGCAGCGTTGAAGGGCCCAAGGGCTACACCTTC
TRBD2	TRBV20-1	TRBJ2-3	few	CSARDLHSGGRDTQYF	TGCAGTGCTAGAGATCTTCATAGCGGGGGTAGAGATACGCAGTATTTT
-	TRBV7-8	TRBJ1-3	-	CASSPTGSSAHLYF	TGTGCCAGCAGTCCAACCGGGAGTTCGGCACACTTATATTTT
TRBD1	TRBV5-1	TRBJ2-3	-	CTSSRDRVNTDTQYF	TGCACCAGCAGCAGGGACAGGGTGAACACAGATACGCAGTATTTT
-	TRBV5-4	TRBJ2-1	few	CASSLDMSTYNEQFF	TGTGCCAGCAGCTTGGACATGTCCACCTACAATGAGCAGTTCTTC
TRBD1	TRBV5-1	TRBJ2-1	-	CASSRLTGGTYNEQFF	TGCGCCAGCAGCCGCCTGACAGGGGGAACCTACAATGAGCAGTTCTTC
-	TRBV15	TRBJ2-7	-	CATSREGISYEQYF	TGTGCCACCAGCAGAGAGGGCATCTCCTACGAGCAGTACTTC
-	TRBV9	TRBJ2-1	-	CASSVARTVGEQFF	TGTGCCAGCAGCGTAGCGAGGACCGTCGGAGAGCAGTTCTTC
-	TRBV7-9	TRBJ2-7	-	CASSLGPPDYYEQYF	TGTGCCAGCAGCTTAGGCCCCCCCGACTATTACGAGCAGTACTTC
-	TRBV7-2	TRBJ2-1	-	CASTSRVHGEQFF	TGTGCCAGCACGAGTAGGGTGCATGGTGAGCAGTTCTTC
-	TRBV13	TRBJ2-2	-	CASSLGLSARPTGELFF	TGTGCCAGCAGCTTAGGCCTGTCGGCCAGGCCCACCGGGGAGCTGTTTTTT
TRBD2	TRBV5-1	TRBJ2-1	few	CASSWSTSGGANEQFF	TGCGCCAGCAGCTGGTCGACTAGCGGGGGGGCTAATGAGCAGTTCTTC
TRBD2	TRBV20-1	TRBJ2-1	-	CSAAGTSGGYNEQFF	TGCAGTGCGGCAGGGACTAGCGGTGGGTACAATGAGCAGTTCTTC
-	TRBV4-3	TRBJ1-1	-	CASSQGLQTMNTEAFF	TGCGCCAGCAGCCAAGGCCTCCAGACAATGAACACTGAAGCTTTCTTT
-	TRBV5-1	TRBJ2-1	-	CASSLAPGNNKQFF	TGCGCCAGCAGCTTGGCCCCTGGGAACAATAAGCAGTTCTTC
-	TRBV20-1	TRBJ1-1	-	CSARGGLGDHTEAFF	TGCAGTGCTAGAGGTGGGTTGGGTGATCACACTGAAGCTTTCTTT
TRBD2	TRBV7-2	TRBJ2-4	-	CASSLVGGDPDIQYF	TGTGCCAGCAGCTTAGTTGGGGGGGACCCAGACATTCAGTACTTC
-	TRBV20-1	TRBJ2-3	few	CSAPWWGPRGTDTQYF	TGCAGTGCCCCATGGTGGGGACCCCGGGGCACAGATACGCAGTATTTT
-	TRBV4-3	TRBJ2-3	many	CASSHTTDTQYF	TGCGCCAGCAGCCACACTACAGATACGCAGTATTTT
-	TRBV28	TRBJ1-1	-	CASKGTIMNTEAFF	TGTGCCAGCAAGGGGACCATTATGAACACTGAAGCTTTCTTT
TRBD1	TRBV5-1	TRBJ1-1	-	CASGKTGDTTEAFF	TGCGCCAGCGGGAAGACAGGGGACACCACTGAAGCTTTCTTT
-	TRBV4-3	TRBJ2-7	-	CASSWPPMDPAYEQYF	TGCGCCAGCAGCTGGCCTCCTATGGACCCCGCCTACGAGCAGTACTTC
-	TRBV29-1	TRBJ2-7	many	CSVEVDSYEQYF	TGCAGCGTTGAAGTTGACAGCTACGAGCAGTACTTC
-	TRBV20-1	TRBJ1-1	-	CSARSPRGVDTEAFF	TGCAGTGCTAGATCCCCTAGGGGGGTTGACACTGAAGCTTTCTTT
TRBD1	TRBV12-3/TRBV12-4	TRBJ2-7	-	CASSPPRGQGSYEQYF	TGTGCCAGCAGTCCTCCCAGGGGACAGGGGAGCTACGAGCAGTACTTC
-	TRBV4-3	TRBJ1-2	few	CASSQERTASINYGYTF	TGCGCCAGCAGCCAAGAGAGGACAGCCTCTATTAACTATGGCTACACCTTC
-	TRBV6-5	TRBJ2-5	-	CASRPGQMETQYF	TGTGCCAGCAGACCAGGACAGATGGAGACCCAGTACTTC
TRBD2	TRBV12-3/TRBV12-4	TRBJ2-1	-	CASSLAGGLRNEQFF	TGTGCCAGCAGTCTAGCGGGGGGGCTTCGGAATGAGCAGTTCTTC
-	TRBV20-1	TRBJ2-4	many	CSARPGAKNIQYF	TGCAGTGCCCGCCCAGGGGCCAAAAACATTCAGTACTTC
TRBD1	TRBV20-1	TRBJ1-1	-	CSAIRTGFGEAFF	TGCAGTGCTATCCGGACAGGGTTTGGTGAAGCTTTCTTT
-	TRBV29-1	TRBJ1-2	-	CSVLISPRQGYTF	TGCAGCGTTCTTATTTCCCCGCGACAGGGCTACACCTTC